This T cell receptor (beta chain) was sequenced in a study of metastatic and nonmetastatic thyroid tumors. As for the study in general: For malignant and benign thyroid patients, tumor or nodule tissue and blood were the sources whose repertoires were compared.

Using MiXCR, TCRdb re-called clones from the PCR reads. There are 10,000 to 12,000 clones in the sample; around two fifths occur only once, and approximately 15% lies in the top ten. In this sample, this clone turned up a few times. Its specificity is not known. Study results and limitations: The study reportedly found significantly higher TCR beta diversity in malignant thyroid tumors than benign nodules, in blood and tumor.

Unmatched junction bases numbered 5, after V lost 2 bases and J lost 7 bases. This CDR3 is built from 15 residues. Per germline, CDR1 MNHEY and CDR2 SVGEGT. Each patient went into thyroid surgery without having received any treatment. Sequenced input: tumor tissue. The rearrangement uses TRBV6-2 or TRBV6-3 and TRBJ2-1; 10 bases match TRBD2. This TCR derives from a female donor with papillary thyroid cancer or a benign thyroid nodule (not recorded which). Some clones in this sample may be carry-over from other donors' samples. The CDR3 nucleotides are TGTGCCAGCAGTTACACCATTAGCGGGGGGAATGAGCAGTTCTTC. Translating gives CASSYTISGGNEQFF.